This T cell receptor (beta chain) was captured by sequencing in a study of PD-L1 blockade in urothelial cancer. Turning to the study itself: About nine tenths of the roughly 30 patients were men whose urothelial cancer was bladder-origin. Patients' histories included 0 to 3 prior chemotherapy regimens. At 3 weeks after treatment start (second dose) and again at 6 weeks, blood was analyzed.

V shed 5 bases and J 5 bases; nucleotides not matched to a gene: 9. Germline V gene data show CDR1 as SEHNR and CDR2 as FQNEAQ (reference sequence). This CDR3 contains 15 residues. Produced via immunoSEQ multiplex PCR; TCRdb's table is partial and in-frame only. The sample has more than 45,000 clones, roughly 80% seen once; the top ten hold around 3.6%. Diagnoses among patients were locally advanced or metastatic urothelial carcinoma. This receptor was taken from a man in his 70s with urothelial cancer. This chain joins TRBV7-9 and TRBJ1-3; 7 bases align to TRBD1. The sample consisted of PBMCs, taken around atezolizumab (anti-PD-L1) treatment. The CDR3 sequence is CASSAGQDKRNTIYF. The CDR3 DNA follows: TGTGCCAGCAGCGCCGGACAGGACAAAAGAAACACCATATATTTT.